This T cell receptor (beta chain) was sequenced for a study of cytomegalovirus exposure and HLA in healthy donors. This CDR3 is 12 amino acids long. V was pared by 9 bases and J by 7 bases, with 4 bases of the junction left unmatched. Looked up from germline, CDR1 is SGDLS and CDR2 is YYNGEE. The PCR used 60 Vbeta and 13 Jbeta primers. Only in-frame clones appear in the TCRdb table, and some are missing; sequencing was by immunoSEQ multiplex PCR. Its listing shows around 140,000 clones. V and J are TRBV9 and TRBJ2-2; 9 bases match TRBD1. The source is a male donor in good health and CMV-seronegative. Specimen: PBMCs. The CDR3 nucleotides read TGTGCCACAGGGACAGGGAACGGGGAGCTGTTTTTT. Translated: CATGTGNGELFF.